The 25 T cell receptor beta chains below were found in one sample sequenced in a study of shared clonotypes between healthy human individuals. Repertoires were generated with immunoSEQ multiplex PCR, while TCRdb's copy carries only in-frame clones and drops some. The data hold 450,000 to 500,000 clones, with more than 65% observed a single time. Sequenced material: PBMCs. These receptors were obtained from a woman aged 40 to 50 in good health. Some clones in this sample may be carry-over from other donors' samples.

The chain joins TRBV18 to TRBJ2-1; 8 nucleotides align to TRBD1. This CDR3 has 16 residues. After removal of 3 bases from V and 10 bases from J, the junction contained 14 bases not matched to a gene. Germline-derived CDR1 and CDR2 are KGHSH and LQKENI. CDR3 bases: TGTGCCAGCTCACCGGGACAGGAACCTTTAATACAGGAGCAGTTCTTC. Its protein product is CASSPGQEPLIQEQFF.

The chain employs TRBV6-6 and TRBJ2-1; D might be TRBD2 (5 bases). The CDR3 contains 15 residues. Trimming pared 0 bases from V and 8 bases from J, leaving 14 bases between. Germline V gene sequence: CDR1 MNHNY, CDR2 SVGAGI (reference sequence). The CDR3 sequence: CASSYSQVPGDEQFF. The CDR3 DNA sequence: TGTGCCAGCAGTTACTCCCAGGTCCCCGGGGATGAGCAGTTCTTC.

This clone showed up just a few times. The chain is built from TRBV7-2 and TRBJ2-1; the D gene is possibly TRBD2 (6 bases). The CDR3 totals 13 residues. Germline CDR1 reads SGHTA; CDR2 reads FQGNSA. V lost 3 bases and J lost 5, with 8 bases in between. The DNA for the CDR3 is TGTGCCAGCAGCTTTCGGGGGAACAATGAGCAGTTCTTC. Translated, it gives CASSFRGNNEQFF.

This chain joins TRBV28 and TRBJ1-1; D unclear. The CDR3 loop spans 14 amino acids. V lost 1 base to trimming and J lost 0 bases, with 6 bases between them. CDR1 MDHEN and CDR2 SYDVKM come from the germline V gene. The chain's CDR3 is CASSLSQMNTEAFF. In DNA, the CDR3 is TGTGCCAGCAGTTTATCTCAAATGAACACTGAAGCTTTCTTT.

This chain joins TRBV5-1 and TRBJ1-4; 9 bases are shared with TRBD1. This CDR3 is built from 14 residues. J gave up 4 bases and V 4 bases, and 2 bases lay outside the gene matches. The germline CDR1 and CDR2 sequences are SGHRS and YFSETQ. The CDR3 is CASSAGQGNEKLFF. CDR3 DNA: TGCGCCAGCAGCGCGGGACAGGGTAATGAAAAACTGTTTTTT. Filled out from reference TRBV5-1 and TRBJ1-4, the complete variable domain reads KAGVTQTPRYLIKTRGQQVTLSCSPISGHRSVSWYQQTPGQGLQFLFEYFSETQRNKGNFPGRFSGRQFSNSRSEMNVSTLELGDSALYLCASSAGQGNEKLFFGSGTQLSVL.

Details on this clone: A far larger clone is off by one base, so a read error is likely. The sample holds other DNA sequences that translate to the same CDR3. The chain is built from TRBV6-6 and TRBJ2-2; TRBD1 aligns across 8 bases. This CDR3 has 14 residues. From germline, CDR1 is MNHNY and CDR2 SVGAGI (reference sequence). Here the CDR3 DNA reads TGTGCCAGCAGTCTAAGACAGGGGACCGGGGAGCTGTTCTTT. Translation: CASSLRQGTGELFF.

As for this clone: It differs at one base from a far larger clone, so likely a read error. CDR3 in amino acids: CASGEWAYNEQFF. DNA of the CDR3: TGTGCCAGCGGTGAATGGGCTTACAATGAGCAGTTCTTC. The genes are TRBV25-1 and TRBJ2-1, with unresolved D. The CDR3 is 13 residues long. Germline-derived CDR1 and CDR2 are MGHDK and SYGVNS. Drawing the rest from reference TRBV25-1 and TRBJ2-1, the complete variable domain is EADIYQTPRYLVIGTGKKITLECSQTMGHDKMYWYQQDPGMELHLIHYSYGVNSTEKGDLSSESTVSRIRTEHFPLTLESARPSHTSQYLCASGEWAYNEQFFGPGTRLTVL.

This sequence joins TRBV18 and TRBJ2-7; D remains ambiguous. V gave up 1 base and J gave up 7 bases, with 8 bases separating them. CDR1 is KGHSH, CDR2 LQKENI, per germline. The CDR3 loop spans 12 amino acids. As DNA, the CDR3 is TGTGCCAGCTCACCACTGTCGCGAGAGCAGTACTTC. This codes for CASSPLSREQYF.

Note on this clone: This sequence is one base from a far larger clone and is likely a read error. J is TRBJ2-3 and V is TRBV29-1; a possible D gene is TRBD1 (5 bases). From germline, CDR1 is SQVTM and CDR2 ANQGSEA. This CDR3 spans 15 amino acids. CDR3 DNA: TGCAGCGTTGAAGCCCAGGGTCTGAGCACAGATGCGCAGTATTTT. Protein: CSVEAQGLSTDAQYF.

With regard to this clone: One end of the junction varies from germline; a read error may be responsible. V usage is TRBV18 and J usage is TRBJ2-5, with 8 bases fitting TRBD2. CDR1 and CDR2 (germline): KGHSH, LQKENI. There are 16 residues in the CDR3. CDR3 sequence (DNA): TGTGCCAGCACACCCTACCGGCCTAGCGGGTTAGAGACCCAGTACTTC. Its protein product is CASTPYRPSGLETQYF.

Here the CDR3 DNA reads TGCGCCAGCAGCTTGCAACGGCAGGGGGGTAGCGGGGAGCTGTTTTTT. Residues: CASSLQRQGGSGELFF. This chain uses TRBV5-1 with TRBJ2-2, with a weak D call TRBD1 (7 bases). Trimming removed 1 base at V and 7 bases at J, with 17 bases between. This CDR3 has 16 amino acids. CDR1 is SGHRS, CDR2 YFSETQ, per germline.

About this clone: A far larger clone is only one base removed, so a read error is likely. The gene calls are TRBV4-2 and TRBJ1-5; possible D gene TRBD1, 6 bases. Germline V lookup: CDR1 LGHNA, CDR2 YNFKEQ. Trimming pared 0 bases from V and 7 bases from J, leaving 13 bases between. The CDR3 has 15 residues. CDR3 sequence: CASSQDDLGGQPQHF. The DNA for the CDR3 is TGTGCCAGCAGCCAAGATGACTTAGGGGGACAGCCCCAGCATTTT.

The rearrangement joins TRBV7-9 to TRBJ1-2; 9 positions agree with TRBD1. The CDR3 is made up of 14 amino acids. Germline V gene lookup returns CDR1 SEHNR and CDR2 FQNEAQ (reference sequence). V dropped 9 bases and J dropped 3; count of bases not matched to a gene: 8. CDR3 nucleotides: TGTGCCAGTGGGACAGGGCCGATTGACTATGGCTACACCTTC. Translated: CASGTGPIDYGYTF. Combining the CDR3 with reference TRBV7-9 and TRBJ1-2 gives the whole variable domain DTGVSQNPRHKITKRGQNVTFRCDPISEHNRLYWYRQTLGQGPEFLTYFQNEAQLEKSRLLSDRFSAERPKGSFSTLEIQRTEQGDSAMYLCASGTGPIDYGYTFGSGTRLTVV.

This clone showed up many times. V is TRBV6-4 and J is TRBJ2-2, with a weak D call TRBD2 (6 bases). Trimming cost V 3 bases and J 7 bases, with 12 bases left between them. CDR3 length: 14 residues. CDR1 MRHNA and CDR2 SNTAGT come from the germline V gene. CDR3 loop: CASSESSDHGELFF. The CDR3 DNA reads as TGTGCCAGCAGTGAGTCTAGCGATCACGGGGAGCTGTTTTTT.

The chain combines TRBV5-1 with TRBJ1-4; D not resolved. Trimming took off 4 bases at V and 8 bases at J, with 15 bases between the two ends. The CDR3 has 14 residues. Germline V gene sequence: CDR1 SGHRS, CDR2 YFSETQ. CDR3 in DNA: TGCGCCAGCAGCCTCGGGGTCGGACGGGAAAAACTGTTTTTT. It specifies CASSLGVGREKLFF.

In its sample, this clone was seen once. The gene calls are TRBV5-4 and TRBJ1-1, with 7 nucleotides matching TRBD1. This CDR3 has 14 residues. Germline values: CDR1 SGHNT, CDR2 YYREEE (reference sequence). Trimming at V came to 2 bases and at J to 3 bases, leaving 4 bases not matched to a gene. CDR3 DNA: TGTGCCAGCAGCTTAGCGGGACAGCACACTGAAGCTTTCTTT. Its translation is CASSLAGQHTEAFF.

The chain couples TRBV5-1 to TRBJ2-7; tentative D call: TRBD2 (6 bases). Germline values: CDR1 SGHRS, CDR2 YFSETQ. This CDR3 has 15 amino acids. V was cut by 4 bases and J by 0 bases, with 14 bases left in between. CDR3 protein: CASSVSGLRSYEQYF. In nucleotides, the CDR3 is TGCGCCAGCAGCGTGTCGGGACTCCGCTCCTACGAGCAGTACTTC. The full variable domain, its missing parts supplied by reference TRBV5-1 and TRBJ2-7, is KAGVTQTPRYLIKTRGQQVTLSCSPISGHRSVSWYQQTPGQGLQFLFEYFSETQRNKGNFPGRFSGRQFSNSRSEMNVSTLELGDSALYLCASSVSGLRSYEQYFGPGTRLTVT.

This clone was counted once. The chain has TRBV9 and TRBJ2-3, with 8 bases lining up with TRBD2. The CDR3 contains 16 residues. V was pared by 0 bases and J by 4 bases, with 7 bases of the junction left unmatched. Germline loops: CDR1 SGDLS, CDR2 YYNGEE. DNA for the CDR3: TGTGCCAGCAGCGTAGATGACGGGAGGGGGGCAGATACGCAGTATTTT. Protein sequence: CASSVDDGRGADTQYF.

As concerns this clone: Since a far larger clone is one base different, this is likely a read error. The V call is TRBV10-1, the J call TRBJ1-1; TRBD1 aligns across 9 bases. Germline values: CDR1 WNHNN, CDR2 SYGVQD (reference sequence). Trimming took 6 bases from V and 3 from J; bases not matched to a gene: 2. The length of the CDR3 is 13 residues. CDR3: CASSRQGDTEAFF. CDR3 DNA sequence: TGCGCCAGCAGCAGACAGGGGGACACTGAAGCTTTCTTT.

The chain couples TRBV7-2 to TRBJ2-7; TRBD2 matches 10 bases. Trimming took 2 bases from V and 5 from J; bases not matched to a gene: 9. This CDR3 spans 16 amino acids. Germline V gene data show CDR1 as SGHTA and CDR2 as FQGNSA. CDR3 in amino acids: CASSLYLGLAVNEQYF. In DNA, the CDR3 is TGTGCCAGCAGCTTATACCTAGGACTAGCGGTGAACGAGCAGTACTTC.

V usage is TRBV5-1 and J usage is TRBJ2-3, with 9 nucleotides matching TRBD2. Germline CDR1 and CDR2: SGHRS and YFSETQ. The CDR3 is 15 amino acids. J was trimmed by 3 bases and V by 2 bases; bases with no gene match: 4. CDR3 coding DNA: TGCGCCAGCAGCTTTACAGCGGGAGGTACAGATACGCAGTATTTT. It specifies CASSFTAGGTDTQYF.

This clone was picked up one time. The chain employs TRBV7-2 and TRBJ2-7, with D perhaps being TRBD1 or TRBD2 (6 bases each). The V gene's germline CDR1 is SGHTA and CDR2 FQGNSA. The CDR3 contains 14 residues. Trimming shortened V by 5 bases and J by 6 bases, and 17 bases separated the two germline ends. CDR3 nucleotide sequence: TGTGCCAGCAGCCATACATACAGGGACTCCGAGCAGTACTTC. It encodes CASSHTYRDSEQYF.

Note on this clone: A read error is likely here: a far larger clone is one base away. The chain combines TRBV21-1 with TRBJ2-6. TRBV21-1 is listed as a pseudogene. The CDR3 totals 17 residues. CDR3 region: CASSKGAGATGADVLTF. CDR3 DNA sequence: TGTGCCAGCAGCAAAGGGGCCGGGGCGACTGGGGCCGACGTCCTGACTTTC.

About this clone itself: This sequence is one base from a far larger clone and is likely a read error. This rearrangement joins TRBV4-1 to TRBJ2-2; D remains ambiguous. CDR1 and CDR2 from the germline V gene are MGHRA and YSYEKL. This CDR3 contains 16 residues. V was trimmed by 0 bases and J by 7 bases, leaving 15 bases between them. The CDR3 DNA is TGCGCCAGCAGCCAAGATGTTGGTGGAGAGAGCGGGGAGCTGTTTTTT. Translation gives CASSQDVGGESGELFF.

Only a few counts were recorded for this clone. The gene calls are TRBV14 and TRBJ1-2, with 7 bases aligning to TRBD1. V shed 2 bases, J shed 6 bases, and the junction held 6 bases outside the gene matches. The length of the CDR3 is 14 residues. The V gene's germline CDR1 is SGHDN and CDR2 FVKESK. CDR3 residues: CASSQLDRADGYTF. Written as DNA, the CDR3 is TGTGCCAGCAGCCAACTTGACAGGGCTGATGGCTACACCTTC.